Following are 23 T cell receptor beta chains from one sample sequenced in a study of CD8+ T cells in alopecia areata. Extraction and reverse transcription of RNA yielded cDNA as the sequencing template. Measured with immunoSEQ multiplex PCR; TCRdb has only the in-frame clones, and not every one. Of 37,000 or so clones in the sample, 45% to 55% were seen once. The CD4+ cells of five biomarker-study patients went through sorting. This sorting yielded CD25+CD127- cells. What was sequenced was CD4+ Tregs sorted from blood. These receptors all come from a human donor with alopecia areata.

This clone was picked up one time. This CDR3 is CASSISGLAGVADTQYF. Written as DNA, the CDR3 is TGTGCCAGTAGTATCTCGGGACTAGCGGGAGTAGCAGATACGCAGTATTTT. The V call is TRBV19, the J call TRBJ2-3; the match to TRBD2 covers 14 bases. Germline CDR1 and CDR2: LNHDA and SQIVND (reference sequence). This CDR3 has 17 residues. The junction had 6 bases not matched to a gene; V was cut back by 3 bases and J by 4 bases.

J is TRBJ2-7 and V is TRBV7-2; 8 bases agree with TRBD1. The CDR3 is 13 amino acids. J was trimmed by 5 bases and V by 1 base; bases with no gene match: 1. The V gene's germline CDR1 is SGHTA and CDR2 FQGNSA. The CDR3 is CASSLDRGNEQYF. CDR3 in DNA: TGTGCCAGCAGCTTAGACAGGGGGAACGAGCAGTACTTC.

V usage is TRBV7-2 and J usage is TRBJ2-3; no firm D call. The germline V gene encodes CDR1 SGHTA and CDR2 FQGNSA. Trimming took off 8 bases at V and 1 base at J, with 7 bases between the two ends. This CDR3 region has 12 residues. The CDR3 DNA reads as TGTGCCAGCGCAGAAGGCACAGATACGCAGTATTTT. This codes for CASAEGTDTQYF. Supplemented by reference TRBV7-2 and TRBJ2-3, the full variable domain reads GAGVSQSPSNKVTEKGKDVELRCDPISGHTALYWYRQSLGQGLEFLIYFQGNSAPDKSGLPSDRFSAERTGGSVSTLTIQRTQQEDSAVYLCASAEGTDTQYFGPGTRLTVL.

With respect to this clone: Additional DNA sequences in this sample encode the identical CDR3. The CDR3 here is CASSLEGNTEAFF. The CDR3, as DNA: TGTGCCAGCAGCTTAGAAGGGAACACTGAAGCTTTCTTT. The rearrangement joins TRBV7-9 to TRBJ1-1; D not resolved. The CDR3 is 13 amino acids. Per germline, CDR1 SEHNR and CDR2 FQNEAQ (reference sequence). V shed 1 base and J shed 1 base, with 4 bases lying between them.

This clone was counted only a few times. The genes are TRBV28 and TRBJ2-4; TRBD1 matches 7 bases. The CDR3 is 18 amino acids. V lost 7 bases to trimming and J lost 3 bases; unmatched junction nucleotides: 18. CDR1 MDHEN and CDR2 SYDVKM come from the germline V gene. CDR3 in DNA: TGTGCCAGCACCCAGGGGGACACGGCTGTTAGCGACAAAAACATTCAGTACTTC. It encodes CASTQGDTAVSDKNIQYF.

This clone was observed once. The gene calls are TRBV10-3 and TRBJ2-5; no firm D call. Trimming stripped 3 bases from V and 1 base from J, with 9 bases between. The CDR3 covers 14 residues. Germline V gene lookup returns CDR1 ENHRY and CDR2 SYGVKD. Here the CDR3 reads CAISDGLAQETQYF. Written as DNA, the CDR3 is TGTGCCATCAGTGATGGGCTGGCCCAAGAGACCCAGTACTTC.

The gene calls are TRBV7-9 and TRBJ1-2; 10 nucleotides line up with TRBD1. Per germline, CDR1 SEHNR and CDR2 FQNEAQ (reference sequence). The CDR3 loop spans 15 amino acids. V dropped 5 bases and J dropped 6; count of bases not matched to a gene: 9. CDR3 nucleotides: TGTGCCAGCAGCCGGAGGCGGACAGGGGGAGATGGCTACACCTTC. Protein product: CASSRRRTGGDGYTF.

This sequence joins TRBV7-2 and TRBJ2-5; D is unclear. Deletions cut 5 bases from V and 7 bases from J, with 8 bases between. Germline V gives CDR1 SGHTA, CDR2 FQGNSA. The CDR3 is 11 amino acids. CDR3: CASSPSGTQYF. The CDR3 DNA sequence: TGTGCCAGCAGCCCCTCAGGGACCCAGTACTTC.

This sequence joins TRBV7-3 and TRBJ1-1; D remains ambiguous. Looked up from germline, CDR1 is SGHTA and CDR2 is FQGTGA. This CDR3 is 13 amino acids long. Trimming took off 5 bases at V and 0 bases at J, with 7 bases between the two ends. The CDR3 here is CASSAWVNTEAFF. DNA for the CDR3: TGTGCCAGCAGCGCGTGGGTGAACACTGAAGCTTTCTTT.

The rearrangement links TRBV19 to TRBJ1-2, with a tentative D call TRBD1 (6 bases). Deletions cut 2 bases from V and 4 bases from J, with 23 bases between. The CDR3 has 18 amino acids. The germline V gene has CDR1 LNHDA and CDR2 SQIVND (reference sequence). The CDR3, as DNA: TGTGCCAGTAGTATACGAGGGGGAAGCGGCAGGGACGGCTATGGCTACACCTTC. Translated, it gives CASSIRGGSGRDGYGYTF.

This chain connects TRBV5-6 to TRBJ1-5; the D is unclear. The germline gives CDR1 SGHDT, CDR2 YYEEEE. Trimming removed 0 bases at V and 0 bases at J, with 10 bases between. The CDR3 loop spans 16 amino acids. This CDR3 is CASSLGGPNSNQPQHF. As DNA, the CDR3 is TGTGCCAGCAGCTTGGGTGGACCGAATAGCAATCAGCCCCAGCATTTT.

V and J are TRBV7-2 and TRBJ1-1; D ambiguous. Germline V lookup: CDR1 SGHTA, CDR2 FQGNSA. The length of the CDR3 is 15 residues. The V and J ends lost 3 bases and 4 bases respectively, with 15 bases between them. The DNA of the CDR3 is TGTGCCAGCAGCTTTACCAGAGGACGGGGCACTGAAGCTTTCTTT. Translating gives CASSFTRGRGTEAFF.

The V call is TRBV6-1, the J call TRBJ1-2; a weak D match, TRBD1 (5 bases). This CDR3 spans 13 amino acids. The germline CDR1 and CDR2 sequences are MNHNS and SASEGT. The ends were cut back, 10 bases at V and 0 bases at J, with 12 bases in the middle. The CDR3 here is CATSYRPNYGYTF. The CDR3 nucleotides are TGTGCCACCTCCTACAGGCCTAACTATGGCTACACCTTC.

The V call is TRBV7-2, the J call TRBJ2-7, with 8 positions matching TRBD1. The junction had 1 base not matched to a gene; V was cut back by 1 base and J by 2 bases. The CDR3 has 14 amino acids. The germline gives CDR1 SGHTA, CDR2 FQGNSA. CDR3 protein: CASSLVTGAYEQYF. CDR3 coding DNA: TGTGCCAGCAGCTTAGTGACAGGGGCCTACGAGCAGTACTTC.

CDR3 sequence: CASSQNPPHEAGGNEQFF. CDR3 bases: TGCGCCAGCAGCCAAAATCCTCCTCATGAGGCCGGCGGTAATGAGCAGTTCTTC. The chain links TRBV4-1 to TRBJ2-1; D is unclear. CDR1 is MGHRA and CDR2 is YSYEKL in the germline V gene. The CDR3 loop spans 18 amino acids. The V end lost 2 bases, the J end lost 7 bases, and 24 bases lay between the germline ends.

The V gene is TRBV5-1, the J gene TRBJ2-7; 8 nucleotides match TRBD1. V lost 2 bases, J lost 2 bases, and 6 bases stayed unmatched. Germline loops: CDR1 SGHRS, CDR2 YFSETQ. The CDR3 has 15 amino acids. The CDR3 reads CASSLSGQGAYEQYF. The CDR3 nucleotides read TGCGCCAGCAGCTTATCTGGACAGGGAGCCTACGAGCAGTACTTC. The complete variable domain, with remaining parts taken from reference TRBV5-1 and TRBJ2-7, reads KAGVTQTPRYLIKTRGQQVTLSCSPISGHRSVSWYQQTPGQGLQFLFEYFSETQRNKGNFPGRFSGRQFSNSRSEMNVSTLELGDSALYLCASSLSGQGAYEQYFGPGTRLTVT.

This chain uses TRBV9 with TRBJ2-3, with D uncertain. The CDR3 sequence is 12 residues long. Trimming removed 0 bases at V and 6 bases at J, with 5 bases between. Germline-derived CDR1 and CDR2 are SGDLS and YYNGEE. The CDR3 bases are TGTGCCAGCAGCGTAGCTACTGATACGCAGTATTTT. Translated, it gives CASSVATDTQYF.

This clone was seen a few times. The CDR3 loop is CASTERGRGTQYF. DNA of the CDR3: TGTGCCAGCACCGAGAGGGGGAGGGGGACCCAGTACTTC. The chain couples TRBV6-5 to TRBJ2-5; possible D gene TRBD2, 7 bases. V was trimmed by 7 bases and J by 7 bases, leaving 16 bases between them. CDR1 is MNHEY, CDR2 SVGAGI, per germline. The CDR3 has 13 amino acids.

The rearrangement uses TRBV29-1 and TRBJ2-5, with D perhaps assigned TRBD1 or TRBD2 (5 bases each). In germline, CDR1 is SQVTM, CDR2 ANQGSEA. The CDR3 runs to 14 residues. V was shortened by 6 bases and J by 7 bases, with 21 bases between the two germline ends. CDR3 in amino acids: CSVIGASLFGTQYF. The DNA for the CDR3 is TGCAGCGTGATCGGGGCGAGTCTCTTTGGGACCCAGTACTTC.

The V call is TRBV28, the J call TRBJ2-5; 13 bases match TRBD2. The CDR3 is made up of 16 amino acids. CDR1 and CDR2 (germline): MDHEN, SYDVKM. The V and J ends lost 8 bases and 5 bases, in that order; junction bases with no gene match: 11. The CDR3: CASSPGLAGAGETQYF. The DNA of the CDR3 is TGTGCCAGCTCCCCCGGACTAGCGGGAGCTGGGGAGACCCAGTACTTC.

This chain links TRBV18 with TRBJ2-7, with 9 bases lining up with TRBD1. Germline V gene data show CDR1 as KGHSH and CDR2 as LQKENI. This CDR3 has 13 amino acids. After removal of 4 bases from V and 6 bases from J, the junction contained 4 bases not matched to a gene. CDR3 region: CASSRGQGSEQYF. The CDR3 DNA reads as TGTGCCAGCTCACGAGGACAGGGGAGCGAGCAGTACTTC.

V is TRBV6-6 and J is TRBJ2-2; D may be TRBD1 (5 bases). Between the trimmed V and J ends, which lost 5 bases and 5 bases, there was a span of 15 bases. Germline CDR1 is MNHNY and CDR2 is SVGAGI (reference sequence). CDR3 size: 15 residues. The DNA of the CDR3 is TGTGCCAGCAGTCCTTCCCAGGGTAGTACCGGGGAGCTGTTTTTT. This translates into CASSPSQGSTGELFF.

This clone was seen only a few times. V usage is TRBV25-1 and J usage is TRBJ2-6; D might be TRBD1 (6 bases). The CDR3 is 17 amino acids. V lost 6 bases and J lost 2, with 17 bases in between. Per germline, CDR1 MGHDK and CDR2 SYGVNS. Written as DNA, the CDR3 is TGTGCCAGCAGCGGTCTACAGGGAGAGGCTGGGGCCAACGTCCTGACTTTC. Its protein is CASSGLQGEAGANVLTF.